A selection of T cell receptor beta chains follows, all from one sample in a study of blood T cell repertoires in COVID-19. This table comes from immunoSEQ multiplex PCR, and its TCRdb copy is limited to in-frame clones, with some not included. The data contain 320,000 or so clones, 85% of them singletons. The specimen was PBMCs or T cells enriched from blood (not recorded which). Receptor source: a woman aged 25 to 39 who had been exposed to COVID-19. The CDR3 runs from the conserved cysteine through the conserved F or W. Fields, in order: J gene, V gene, D gene, clone size, CDR3 DNA, CDR3 protein. The D gene is left open where the match is weak. Clone size is stated in some rows and not others, as once, few, many or a class when expanded.

J: TRBJ2-1
V: TRBV6-2/TRBV6-3
D: .
size: .
DNA: TGTGCCAGCAGTTATGTGGCAGGGACTGATGAGCAGTTCTTC
CDR3: CASSYVAGTDEQFF

J: TRBJ1-4
V: TRBV2
D: TRBD1
size: .
DNA: TGTGCCAGTGGGGGGACAGGGTATGAAAAACTGTTTTTT
CDR3: CASGGTGYEKLFF

J: TRBJ2-4
V: TRBV18
D: .
size: .
DNA: TGTGCCAGCTCACCAAGGGCTGCCGGGAGTGGAACCAAAAACATTCAGTACTTC
CDR3: CASSPRAAGSGTKNIQYF

J: TRBJ1-1
V: TRBV28
D: .
size: .
DNA: TGTGCCAGCAGCCCCGTAAGGGGGTGGGGCACTGAAGCTTTCTTT
CDR3: CASSPVRGWGTEAFF

J: TRBJ1-2
V: TRBV5-1
D: .
size: .
DNA: TGCGCCAGCAGCTTGGCAGTCCACTATGGCTACACCTTC
CDR3: CASSLAVHYGYTF

J: TRBJ2-1
V: TRBV7-9
D: .
size: .
DNA: TGTGCCAGCAGCATAAGCCACAATGAGCAGTTCTTC
CDR3: CASSISHNEQFF

J: TRBJ1-5
V: TRBV16
D: TRBD1
size: .
DNA: TGTGCCAGCAGCCAAGAGCGACAGGGGAGCAATCAGCCCCAGCATTTT
CDR3: CASSQERQGSNQPQHF

J: TRBJ1-6
V: TRBV6-5
D: TRBD1
size: .
DNA: TGTGCCAGCAGCCTGGGACAGGGAAACTCACCCCTCCACTTT
CDR3: CASSLGQGNSPLHF

J: TRBJ2-5
V: TRBV18
D: TRBD1
size: .
DNA: TGTGCCAGCTCATTACGACAGGGGCCCCGGGAGACCCAGTACTTC
CDR3: CASSLRQGPRETQYF

J: TRBJ1-2
V: TRBV6-5
D: TRBD1
size: .
DNA: TGTGCCAGCAGTCCCGGGACAGGGGGTTCGGGTGGCTACACCTTC
CDR3: CASSPGTGGSGGYTF

J: TRBJ2-7
V: TRBV4-2
D: .
size: .
DNA: TGTGCCAGCAGCCCAGACGGGGGTCAGCAGTACTTC
CDR3: CASSPDGGQQYF

J: TRBJ1-1
V: TRBV18
D: .
size: many
DNA: TGTGCCAGCTCACCGACAGCTTCGAACACTGAAGCTTTCTTT
CDR3: CASSPTASNTEAFF

J: TRBJ2-2
V: TRBV15
D: .
size: .
DNA: TGTGCCACCAGCACCCCGGGCAACGAAAGACAGGCTTTACACGGGGAGCTGTTTTTT
CDR3: CATSTPGNERQALHGELFF

J: TRBJ1-6
V: TRBV28
D: .
size: .
DNA: TGTGCCAGCAGGGTGCAGGGGAATAATTCACCCCTCCACTTT
CDR3: CASRVQGNNSPLHF

J: TRBJ1-4
V: TRBV5-1
D: .
size: .
DNA: TGCGCCACCCGCGGGGACGCAACTAATGAAAAACTGTTTTTT
CDR3: CATRGDATNEKLFF

J: TRBJ2-3
V: TRBV29-1
D: TRBD2
size: .
DNA: TGCAGCGTGCAGCGCTCGGGGGGTAGCACAGATACGCAGTATTTT
CDR3: CSVQRSGGSTDTQYF

J: TRBJ1-6
V: TRBV5-8
D: .
size: .
DNA: TGTGCCAGCAGCTTGGAAGTAAGGAGCTATTCACCCCTCCACTTT
CDR3: CASSLEVRSYSPLHF

J: TRBJ1-4
V: TRBV28
D: TRBD1
size: once
DNA: TGTGCCACCCCGGGACAGGGAAAAGAAAAACTGTTTTTT
CDR3: CATPGQGKEKLFF

J: TRBJ1-1
V: TRBV6-1
D: .
size: once
DNA: TGTGCCAGCAGTGAGGTTCTCATTTCGTTCCAGGGTGCGGCTGAAGCTTTCTTT
CDR3: CASSEVLISFQGAAEAFF

J: TRBJ1-1
V: TRBV19
D: .
size: .
DNA: TGTGCCAGTAGTCAGGGCGGATTGAACACTGAAGCTTTCTTT
CDR3: CASSQGGLNTEAFF

J: TRBJ1-1
V: TRBV30
D: .
size: once
DNA: TGTGCCTGGGGTCGGCGGGGGCCCGCTATGGATGAAGCTTTCTTT
CDR3: CAWGRRGPAMDEAFF

J: TRBJ2-2
V: TRBV7-9
D: .
size: few
DNA: TGTGCCAGCAGCTCGAGCACGGTCACCGGGGAGCTGTTTTTT
CDR3: CASSSSTVTGELFF

J: TRBJ2-3
V: TRBV2
D: .
size: .
DNA: TGTGCCAGCTCCGGAGGTAGTAGGAGCACAGATACGCAGTATTTT
CDR3: CASSGGSRSTDTQYF

J: TRBJ2-1
V: TRBV27
D: TRBD2
size: .
DNA: TGTGCCAGCAGTTTAGGGAGGGGAAAATACAATGAGCAGTTCTTC
CDR3: CASSLGRGKYNEQFF

J: TRBJ2-7
V: TRBV6-2/TRBV6-3
D: .
size: .
DNA: TGTGCCAGCAGTTATACGGGAGTTTACGAGCAGTACTTC
CDR3: CASSYTGVYEQYF

J: TRBJ2-5
V: TRBV5-4
D: TRBD1
size: .
DNA: TGTGCCAGCAGCGCACAGGGGGCGCAAGAGACCCAGTACTTC
CDR3: CASSAQGAQETQYF

J: TRBJ2-7
V: TRBV28
D: .
size: .
DNA: TGTGCCAGCAGACAGGCCCCCTACGAGCAGTACTTC
CDR3: CASRQAPYEQYF

J: TRBJ2-1
V: TRBV5-8
D: .
size: .
DNA: TGTGCCAGCAGCGCCAAAGGACTCCTGGTGCCCGGTGAGCAGTTCTTC
CDR3: CASSAKGLLVPGEQFF

J: TRBJ2-1
V: TRBV7-3
D: .
size: once
DNA: TGTGCCAGCAGCTTATCTGGCGCAGGGGTAGGCTACAATGAGCAGTTCTTC
CDR3: CASSLSGAGVGYNEQFF

J: TRBJ2-5
V: TRBV7-2
D: .
size: once
DNA: TGTGCCAGCAGCTTAGTCTTCACTGCACAAGAGACCCAGTACTTC
CDR3: CASSLVFTAQETQYF

J: TRBJ1-3
V: TRBV7-8
D: TRBD1
size: .
DNA: TGTGCCAGCAGCTTAAAAGGGAGGACAGGGGTAGACACCATATATTTT
CDR3: CASSLKGRTGVDTIYF

J: TRBJ2-1
V: TRBV10-1
D: .
size: .
DNA: TGCGCCAGCAGTGATAGGACTGCATACAATGAGCAGTTCTTC
CDR3: CASSDRTAYNEQFF

J: TRBJ1-5
V: TRBV7-3
D: TRBD1
size: .
DNA: TGTGCCAGCAGCTTAACAGGGGGCAGGGGCAATCAGCCCCAGCATTTT
CDR3: CASSLTGGRGNQPQHF

J: TRBJ1-4
V: TRBV5-1
D: TRBD1
size: .
DNA: TGCGCCAGCAGCTTGGATATTGGGACAGGGACAACTAATGAAAAACTGTTTTTT
CDR3: CASSLDIGTGTTNEKLFF

J: TRBJ2-5
V: TRBV6-6
D: .
size: few
DNA: TGTGCCAGCAGTTACACAGGGGGGGGAGAGACCCAGTACTTC
CDR3: CASSYTGGGETQYF

J: TRBJ2-7
V: TRBV5-1
D: .
size: .
DNA: TGCGCCAGCAGCGGGACACAGGGCCCGCAGTACTTC
CDR3: CASSGTQGPQYF

J: TRBJ2-7
V: TRBV4-1
D: TRBD2
size: once
DNA: TGCGCCAGCAGCGCTAAGGCGGGAGTCCGCTACGAGCAGTACTTC
CDR3: CASSAKAGVRYEQYF

J: TRBJ2-7
V: TRBV11-2
D: TRBD1
size: once
DNA: TGTGCCAGCAGGGTGGACAGGTATTTTGCCTACGAGCAGTACTTC
CDR3: CASRVDRYFAYEQYF

J: TRBJ2-2
V: TRBV28
D: .
size: .
DNA: TGTGCCAGCAGCCGGACACTGTCGAACACCGGGGAGCTGTTTTTT
CDR3: CASSRTLSNTGELFF

J: TRBJ2-4
V: TRBV18
D: .
size: .
DNA: TGTGCCAGCTCACCTATCGAGGTGGACATTCAGTACTTC
CDR3: CASSPIEVDIQYF

J: TRBJ2-6
V: TRBV19
D: .
size: .
DNA: TGTGCCAGTAGTAGGGATGACAGATATGACCACTCTGGGGCCAACGTCCTGACTTTC
CDR3: CASSRDDRYDHSGANVLTF

J: TRBJ1-1
V: TRBV28
D: .
size: .
DNA: TGTGCCAGCTCTAGTTGGGACACTGAAGCTTTCTTT
CDR3: CASSSWDTEAFF

J: TRBJ1-5
V: TRBV2
D: TRBD1
size: once
DNA: TGTGCCAGCAGGGGGGACAGGAGCAGCAATCAGCCCCAGCATTTT
CDR3: CASRGDRSSNQPQHF

J: TRBJ1-5
V: TRBV19
D: .
size: .
DNA: TGTGCCAGTATGGAGGGTTCAGGGTATCAGCCCCAGCATTTT
CDR3: CASMEGSGYQPQHF

J: TRBJ2-3
V: TRBV18
D: TRBD2
size: .
DNA: TGTGCCAGCTCACCAAGCTCGCAGGGAGGGAGCACAGATACGCAGTATTTT
CDR3: CASSPSSQGGSTDTQYF

J: TRBJ2-7
V: TRBV5-6
D: TRBD2
size: .
DNA: TGTGCCAGCAGCTGGGGCAGGGAGGGCGAGCAGTACTTC
CDR3: CASSWGREGEQYF

J: TRBJ1-6
V: TRBV9
D: .
size: .
DNA: TGTGCCAGCAGCGTAGGAGGAATTACCTATAATTCACCCCTCCACTTT
CDR3: CASSVGGITYNSPLHF

J: TRBJ2-7
V: TRBV5-5
D: .
size: .
DNA: TGTGCCAGCAGCTTGGGCCAAATAAAATTAGCCTACGAGCAGTACTTC
CDR3: CASSLGQIKLAYEQYF

J: TRBJ1-5
V: TRBV5-6
D: .
size: .
DNA: TGTGCCAGCAGCTCCTTTGGGGGGTATAGCAATCAGCCCCAGCATTTT
CDR3: CASSSFGGYSNQPQHF

J: TRBJ2-7
V: TRBV6-2/TRBV6-3
D: .
size: .
DNA: TGTGCCAGCAGTTGGCAGGGTTTTGAAACCTACGAGCAGTACTTC
CDR3: CASSWQGFETYEQYF

J: TRBJ2-7
V: TRBV12-5
D: TRBD1
size: .
DNA: TGTGCTAGTGGTTTGGAAAGACAGGGTAACGAGCAGTACTTC
CDR3: CASGLERQGNEQYF

J: TRBJ1-2
V: TRBV19
D: .
size: .
DNA: TGTGCCAGTAGGACCGTGGGGGGAAGCAGCTATGGCTACACCTTC
CDR3: CASRTVGGSSYGYTF

J: TRBJ2-5
V: TRBV7-9
D: .
size: few
DNA: TGTGCCAGCAGCCCCCCCACTAGCCTCTACCAAGAGACCCAGTACTTC
CDR3: CASSPPTSLYQETQYF